This T cell receptor beta chain was found in a study of T cell responses to AZD1222 COVID-19 vaccine. Study findings and constraints: Epitopes outside B.1.351 and B.1.1.7 mutated regions reportedly drew nearly half of spike TCRs. Mostly white British, mostly female donors; authors suggested clonal diversity may be underestimated. At baseline, seropositivity was found in only a handful of AZD1222 recipients.

V was cut by 0 bases and J by 2 bases, with 7 bases left in between. CDR1 is GTSNPN, CDR2 SVGIG, per germline (reference sequence). The CDR3 has 13 amino acids. In regard to this clone: The antigen remains undetermined.

Doses given second, at about 4 or about 12 weeks, were pooled. Assay: immunoSEQ multiplex PCR; the TCRdb copy retains only in-frame clones and omits some. The sample records about 94,000 clones, approximately 81% being singletons. The sample in question was peripheral blood, obtained 28 days after the second AZD1222 dose. This clonotype was obtained from an adult who received the AZD1222 COVID-19 vaccine. This chain links TRBV30 with TRBJ1-1, with unresolved D. The CDR3 loop is CAWSVRANTEAFF. CDR3 nucleotides: TGTGCCTGGAGTGTACGCGCTAACACTGAAGCTTTCTTT.